This TCR beta chain is drawn from a study of T-cell reconstitution after alpha-beta-depleted transplantation in children. TCRbeta library preparation incorporated unique molecular identifiers. Using its own MiXCR run on the PCR reads, TCRdb lists one record per CDR3 protein. The sample records 200,000 to 250,000 distinct CDR3 sequences, around 9.9% being singletons. V lost 0 bases and J lost 3; bases outside the gene matches: 10. CDR3 length: 17 amino acids. The germline V gene has CDR1 SGHTA and CDR2 FQGNSA. This clonotype has at least ten counts. Specimen: PBMCs, collected before TCRalphabeta/CD19-depleted stem cell transplant. The source of this sequence is a child younger than two with acute myeloid leukemia, due to receive a stem cell transplant. The chain links TRBV7-2 to TRBJ2-7; 8 bases are a match to TRBD2. CDR3 coding DNA: TGTGCCAGCAGCTTAGCCGGTGGGCGGGAGGCCCTCTACGAGCAGTACTTC. This gives the protein CASSLAGGREALYEQYF. The complete variable domain, with remaining parts taken from reference TRBV7-2 and TRBJ2-7, reads GAGVSQSPSNKVTEKGKDVELRCDPISGHTALYWYRQSLGQGLEFLIYFQGNSAPDKSGLPSDRFSAERTGGSVSTLTIQRTQQEDSAVYLCASSLAGGREALYEQYFGPGTRLTVT.